This T cell receptor beta chain is drawn from a study of molecular identifiers for immune sequencing clone quantification. For the study at large: Replicates partitioned RNA from around 18,000 or 91,000 naive CD8 cells into five parts, sequencing four. Study-wide points: The study reportedly detected spiked Jurkat TCR RNA from one cell among about 970,000 naive cells. Barcode-sharing identical TCR molecules could underestimate highly expanded clone sizes. Clones carrying above 20 RNA copies accounted for over 99% of effector molecules, under 1% in naive cells.

Germline-derived CDR1 and CDR2 are SEHNR and FQNEAQ (reference sequence). CDR3 length equals 14 residues. V shed 1 base and J 5 bases; nucleotides not matched to a gene: 4. A word on this clonotype: Its antigen is as yet unknown.

TCRdb reprocessed the PCR reads with MiXCR, giving one entry per CDR3 protein. Seen here are approximately 680,000 distinct CDR3 sequences, roughly 27% observed once, and the top ten hold 0.78%. The clonotype originates from a human donor in good health. Some libraries in this study had Jurkat cell RNA spiked in. The chain couples TRBV7-9 to TRBJ2-7; 8 nucleotides match TRBD1. The sequenced sample consisted of naive CD8+ T cells from blood, with Jurkat cell RNA spiked in. As for subset: FACS-sorted CD8+CD4-CCR7+CD45RA+ naive T cells. The CDR3 protein is CASSLETGVDEQYF. The CDR3 DNA sequence: TGTGCCAGCAGCTTAGAGACAGGGGTGGACGAGCAGTACTTC.